Listed below are T cell receptor beta chains from one sample, sequenced in a study of blood T cell repertoires in COVID-19. The assay was immunoSEQ multiplex PCR, and TCRdb's table has in-frame clones only and misses some. Here the sample spans roughly 200,000 clones, 86% being singletons. The material sequenced was peripheral blood. These receptors were taken from a man older than 75 with acute or convalescent COVID-19. CDR3s include the opening cysteine and the closing phenylalanine or tryptophan. The D gene is left open where the match is weak. Clone size is stated in some rows and not others, as once, few, many or a class when expanded.

abundance	len	v_gene	d_gene	j_gene	CDR3aa	CDR3nt
NA	17	TRBV7-9	NA	TRBJ2-1	CASSHAGASAAYNEQFF	TGTGCCAGCAGTCACGCCGGGGCTAGCGCGGCGTACAATGAGCAGTTCTTC
NA	15	TRBV27	NA	TRBJ1-6	CASRLTGFYNSPLHF	TGTGCCAGCAGATTGACAGGCTTCTATAATTCACCCCTCCACTTT
NA	19	TRBV7-2	NA	TRBJ2-6	CASSLYQRPRSSGANVLTF	TGTGCCAGCAGCCTCTACCAGCGACCTAGAAGCTCTGGGGCCAACGTCCTGACTTTC
NA	15	TRBV6-2/TRBV6-3	TRBD1	TRBJ1-5	CASSRTGEGNQPQHF	TGTGCCAGCAGTCGGACAGGGGAAGGCAATCAGCCCCAGCATTTT
NA	15	TRBV6-5	NA	TRBJ2-7	CASSPQVVGPYEQYF	TGTGCCAGCAGTCCCCAGGTGGTGGGGCCCTACGAGCAGTACTTC
NA	16	TRBV4-2	NA	TRBJ2-4	CASSQVQTRAKNIQYF	TGTGCCAGCAGCCAAGTTCAGACTCGGGCCAAAAACATTCAGTACTTC
NA	17	TRBV7-9	TRBD1	TRBJ2-1	CASSLAPWDRGDNEQFF	TGTGCCAGCAGCTTAGCCCCCTGGGACAGGGGGGACAATGAGCAGTTCTTC
NA	12	TRBV29-1	TRBD1	TRBJ1-4	CSGQGANEKLFF	TGCAGCGGACAGGGGGCTAATGAAAAACTGTTTTTT
NA	15	TRBV27	TRBD2	TRBJ2-2	CATGLAGINTGELFF	TGTGCCACGGGACTAGCGGGGATAAACACCGGGGAGCTGTTTTTT
NA	15	TRBV5-8	TRBD1	TRBJ2-7	CASSLGSAGGYEQYF	TGTGCCAGCAGCTTGGGATCTGCAGGGGGCTACGAGCAGTACTTC
NA	14	TRBV7-9	TRBD1	TRBJ1-4	CASSLGQYNEKLFF	TGTGCCAGCAGCCTGGGACAGTATAATGAAAAACTGTTTTTT
few	12	TRBV11-2	TRBD1	TRBJ1-2	CASSSSGGGYTF	TGTGCCAGCAGCTCCTCAGGGGGTGGCTACACCTTC
NA	15	TRBV6-1	NA	TRBJ2-3	CASSEGWGATDTQYF	TGTGCCAGCAGTGAAGGATGGGGCGCGACAGATACGCAGTATTTT
NA	15	TRBV19	NA	TRBJ2-1	CACSAREWSYNEQFF	TGTGCCTGTTCTGCCCGGGAGTGGTCCTACAATGAGCAGTTCTTC
NA	14	TRBV11-2	NA	TRBJ1-1	CASSLQTVNTEAFF	TGTGCCAGCAGCCTACAGACAGTGAACACTGAAGCTTTCTTT
NA	15	TRBV6-5	NA	TRBJ1-1	CASITPGGFNTEAFF	TGTGCCAGCATTACTCCCGGGGGATTCAACACTGAAGCTTTCTTT
NA	17	TRBV5-1	TRBD2	TRBJ2-1	CASSLVPGTSSYNEQFF	TGCGCCAGCAGCTTGGTCCCCGGGACTAGCTCCTACAATGAGCAGTTCTTC
NA	14	TRBV5-1	TRBD2	TRBJ2-5	CASSLLLAGETQYF	TGCGCCAGCAGCTTGCTATTAGCGGGGGAGACCCAGTACTTC
NA	12	TRBV7-9	TRBD1	TRBJ1-2	CASSPDRDGYTF	TGTGCCAGCAGCCCGGACAGGGATGGCTACACCTTC